The next 3 T cell receptor beta chains were all read from a single sample in a study of CD8+ T cells in alopecia areata. Lesional scalp punch biopsies and peripheral blood were collected from alopecia areata patients. Extracted from the samples, RNA was reverse transcribed into cDNA to serve as the sequencing template. Clones were sequenced by immunoSEQ multiplex PCR, and TCRdb holds only the in-frame ones, with some missing. The data hold roughly 12,000 clones, with roughly 65% observed a single time. Material: skin. These receptors came from a human donor with alopecia areata.

This clone has only a few counts. CDR3 region: CASSLLRTGGSTDTQYF. The CDR3 DNA follows: TGTGCCAGCAGTTTACTTAGGACAGGGGGATCCACAGATACGCAGTATTTT. V is TRBV27 and J is TRBJ2-3, with TRBD1 identical over 10 bases. The CDR3 contains 17 residues. V was clipped by 2 bases and J by 2 bases; unmatched bases: 7. CDR1 is MNHEY and CDR2 is SMNVEV in the germline V gene (reference sequence).

The genes are TRBV7-2 and TRBJ2-7; 11 positions agree with TRBD2. V dropped 5 bases and J dropped 4; count of bases not matched to a gene: 7. Germline V gene data show CDR1 as SGHTA and CDR2 as FQGNSA. The CDR3 consists of 15 residues. The CDR3 loop reads CASSPRTSGLYEQYF. DNA of the CDR3: TGTGCCAGCAGCCCTCGGACTAGCGGGCTGTACGAGCAGTACTTC.

The rearrangement joins TRBV20-1 to TRBJ2-1; TRBD2 matches 8 bases. The CDR3 runs to 11 residues. Germline CDR1 is DFQATT and CDR2 is SNEGSKA (reference sequence). With 1 base clipped from V and 10 bases from J, the junction kept 0 bases outside the gene matches. DNA for the CDR3: TGCAGTGCTAGAGGACTAGCGGAGCAGTTCTTC. This encodes CSARGLAEQFF.